This T cell receptor beta chain comes out of a study of T cells in Graves' hyperthyroidism and ophthalmopathy (dated by TCRdb to the late 2010s). In the study overall: A discovery cohort of about 96 patients, about 43 with Graves' ophthalmopathy and 55 to 60 with stable Graves' hyperthyroidism, was used to find distinguishing TCR V-J signatures. An independent validation cohort of under 20 hyperthyroidism patients and over 15 patients who later progressed to ophthalmopathy tested prospective prediction of ophthalmopathy. The roughly 100 discovery patients were randomly divided into training and test sets at a 7:3 ratio. The study also compared thyroid tissue and blood T-cell repertoires from five or six Graves' hyperthyroidism patients. After sampling, hyperthyroidism patients received methimazole starting at 30 mg daily, and ophthalmopathy patients received high-dose intravenous methylprednisolone. The paper describes TCR Vbeta CDR3 sequencing of about 140 peripheral blood samples, made up of fewer than 50 ophthalmopathy patients, more than 70 hyperthyroidism patients and some 17 progressor patients.

Exclusion was applied to patients with uncontrolled infections, other autoimmune diseases, pregnancy or lactation. Diagnoses were established on the basis of clinical symptoms, serum thyroxine and TRAb, thyroid ultrasound, and orbital computed tomography. Total RNA was extracted with Trizol reagent, and quality was checked on an Agilent 2100 Bioanalyzer. The germline V gene provides CDR1 MNHNS and CDR2 SASEGT. Relative to germline, V is 6 bases shorter and J is 0 bases shorter, with 14 bases between their ends. From the cysteine up to the phenylalanine, the CDR3 has a length of 15 residues. CDR3 DNA is the only sequence kept; it has 45 bases, read in frame from the first base. Here is what the overall study found, with its caveats: During validation, the model predicted progression to ophthalmopathy a median of around six months ahead of onset, with just under 71% sensitivity and about 75% specificity. Most expanded thyroid clonotypes (frequency above 0.001) were also detected in blood, suggesting blood repertoires may reflect thyroid immune responses. A model built on a 13 V-J signature distinguished ophthalmopathy from stable hyperthyroidism, reaching around 87% sensitivity and around 82% specificity in cross-validation and 80%/75% in testing. Sample size was not statistically predetermined, and blinding of investigators to group allocation was not performed.

Notes on this clonotype: The specificity of this receptor is unknown. Within one base of it there is no much larger clone, and no base qualities were kept.

Amplification of TCR beta CDR3 regions was carried out from RNA transcripts. The TCR CDR3 was subjected to a first round of RT-PCR using the HTBI primer set and the Qiagen OneStep RT-PCR kit. The libraries were constructed in a second round of multiplex PCR and then size-selected and purified. Libraries were sequenced paired-end with 100 bp reads on an Illumina HiSeq2000. The published analysis was carried out like this. SOAPnuke was used to process the raw data, throwing out any read that contained adapters or uncalled bases, had a mean Phred below 15, or lacked an exact constant-primer or identifier match. COPE v1.2.5 was used to merge high-quality paired reads, and clonotypes were defined as unique nucleotide sequences. MiTCR v1.1 was used to align clonotypes to the IMGT TRBV, TRBD and TRBJ reference segments. Only V-J combinations with frequency above 0.0001, covering about 99% of repertoires, were analysed. A TCS score was defined as the ratio between F50 (clonal expansion) and ExV (chaos), using BLOSUM62-based TCRdist between CDR3 peptides within each V-J. Welch's t-statistics and random forest reduced some 510 V-J features to 13, which were used in a naive Bayes classifier (R e1071). Thyroid-blood repertoire similarity was quantified with the Morisita-Horn index. TCRdb reprocessed the public reads (quality trimming at Q25 with fastp, clone calling with MiXCR) and kept in-frame beta chains. Here each entry gathers all rows of one CDR3 protein and keeps the most common genes and DNA. TCRdb's processing, not the authors', yielded these V and J calls. The sample data list 500,000 to 650,000 distinct CDR3 sequences, and 40% to 50% of these were observed just once. The top ten clonotypes cover about two fifths of the sample.

The receptor's source is an adult woman with Graves' disease, either hyperthyroidism or ophthalmopathy (not recorded which). The sequenced sample was peripheral blood or thyroid tissue (not recorded which). The chain joins TRBV6-1 to TRBJ1-1; the D gene is possibly TRBD1, with 5 bases matching. The CDR3 is CASSVDHRMNTEAFF. The sequenced DNA is TGTGCCAGCAGCGTAGATCACAGGATGAACACTGAAGCTTTCTTT.